The TCR beta chain described here comes from a study of T-cell memory formation after mild COVID-19. Regarding the study as a whole: Among clones peaking at day 37 in the second wave, SARS-CoV-2 specificity remained unconfirmed. Cross-reactive memory seemingly joined, as some responding clones were found in pre-infection memory. A second wave expanding day 15 to 37 was CD4+-biased; contracting clones were balanced.

A remark on this clonotype: Its antigen remains unknown.

The V gene lost 4 bases and the J gene lost 0 bases, with 7 bases spanning the gap. Per the germline V gene, CDR1 is SGDLS and CDR2 is YYNGEE. CDR3 size: 13 residues. Researchers used 5'RACE with constant-segment primers to make TCR alpha and TCR beta cDNA libraries that carry sample barcodes and UMIs. TCRdb used MiXCR to reprocess the 5' RACE reads, holding one entry per CDR3 protein. The data show roughly 560,000 distinct CDR3 sequences, just over 20% seen once. The chain carries TRBV9 and TRBJ2-5, with D unresolved. The sequenced sample was PBMCs or a T cell subset sorted from them (not recorded which). The origin of this receptor is an adult woman who had mild COVID-19 (a few samples of this study predate the infection). Cell type and time point are not known. The DNA for the CDR3 is TGTGCCAGCAGCCTAACCAACCAAGAGACCCAGTACTTC. The encoded protein is CASSLTNQETQYF.